This T cell receptor (beta chain) is drawn from a study of T cells in Graves' hyperthyroidism and ophthalmopathy. Regarding the study as a whole: Blood held most thyroid clonotypes expanded above 0.001 frequency.

At least ten counts were recorded for this clonotype. Its specificity is unknown. Pregnant or lactating patients were excluded, as were those with uncontrolled infection or other autoimmune disease. PBMCs stemmed from about 9.7 ml fresh peripheral blood. Authors of the study amplified TCR beta CDR3 regions from RNA transcripts. Initially, a first-round RT-PCR of the TCR CDR3 employed the HTBI primer set. MiXCR was run by TCRdb on the multiplex PCR reads, yielding one entry per CDR3 protein. Here the sample spans roughly 380,000 distinct CDR3 sequences, roughly 18% being singletons. This TCR was sampled from a woman aged 40 to 50 with Graves' ophthalmopathy. The sample comprised blood.

CDR3 protein: CASSTGVRAGELFF. The DNA of the CDR3 is TGTGCCAGTAGTACGGGGGTTCGTGCCGGGGAGCTGTTTTTT. This chain joins TRBV19 and TRBJ2-2; TRBD2 might be the D (6 bases). Germline V gene lookup returns CDR1 LNHDA and CDR2 SQIVND (reference sequence). Trimming left V 4 bases short and J 6 bases short, with 12 bases between. This CDR3 has 14 residues.